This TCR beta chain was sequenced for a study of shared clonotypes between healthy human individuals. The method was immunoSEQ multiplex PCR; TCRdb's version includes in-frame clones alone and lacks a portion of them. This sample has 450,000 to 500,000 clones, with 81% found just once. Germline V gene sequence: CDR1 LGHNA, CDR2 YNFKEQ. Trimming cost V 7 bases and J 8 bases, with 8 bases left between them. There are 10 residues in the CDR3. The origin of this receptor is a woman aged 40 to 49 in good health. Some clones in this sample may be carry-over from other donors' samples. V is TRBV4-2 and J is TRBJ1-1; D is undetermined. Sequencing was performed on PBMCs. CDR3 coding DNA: TGTGCCAGCAAGGGCGTCGAAGCTTTCTTT. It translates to CASKGVEAFF.